The 14 T cell receptor beta chains given below trace back to one sample, sequenced in a study of CD8+CD57+ T cells in acquired aplastic anemia. Genomic DNA was employed as the template in profiling TCR beta VDJ and CDR3. MiXCR was run by TCRdb on the reads, yielding one entry per CDR3 protein. Of about 210,000 distinct CDR3 sequences in the sample, over 60% are singletons; the top ten hold about 31%. The source material was sorted CD4+, CD8+, or CD8+CD57+ T cells (not recorded which) from PBMCs. Receptors were obtained from a human donor in good health.

As for this clonotype: No DNA is shown, since the ends of the CDR3 on it are uncertain; the CDR3 is the one TCRdb lists. The rearrangement uses TRBV7-8 and TRBJ2-7; the table's D call, TRBD1, was not checked against the DNA. The CDR3 is made up of 21 amino acids, end residues included. Germline V gives CDR1 SGHVS, CDR2 FQNEAQ. The CDR3 reads CASSLGGANYGYTFGSDEQYF.

This clonotype showed up many times. CDR3 in DNA: TGTGCCAGCAGCTTAGAGATACCATGGGACAATGAGCAGTTCTTC. This sequence encodes CASSLEIPWDNEQFF. The chain carries TRBV7-8 and TRBJ2-1; D is ambiguous. The CDR3 consists of 15 residues. Looked up from germline, CDR1 is SGHVS and CDR2 is FQNEAQ. Trimming shortened V by 1 base and J by 5 bases, and 12 bases separated the two germline ends.

V usage is TRBV20-1 and J usage is TRBJ1-1, with TRBD1 matching 9 bases. CDR3 length: 15 amino acids. CDR1 DFQATT and CDR2 SNEGSKA come from the germline V gene (reference sequence). Unmatched junction bases numbered 6, after V lost 3 bases and J lost 1 base. Here the CDR3 DNA reads TGCAGTGCTAGTCGGACAGGGGACCAGAACACTGAAGCTTTCTTT. As protein: CSASRTGDQNTEAFF.

The chain uses TRBV24-1 and TRBJ2-1; D possibly corresponds to TRBD2 (5 bases). Looked up from germline, CDR1 is KGHDR and CDR2 is SFDVKD. V dropped 6 bases and J dropped 4 bases, with 9 bases sitting between them. CDR3 length: 13 amino acids. The CDR3 reads CATSTRGYNEQFF. DNA for the CDR3: TGTGCCACCAGTACTCGGGGTTACAATGAGCAGTTCTTC.

The chain recombines TRBV7-3 with TRBJ2-1, with D perhaps TRBD2 (6 bases). Trimming removed 5 bases from V and 7 bases from J, with 12 bases in between. This CDR3 has 13 residues. Germline assignment: CDR1 SGHTA and CDR2 FQGTGA. The CDR3 here is CASSEGGGNEQFF. In DNA form, the CDR3 reads TGTGCCAGCAGCGAGGGAGGCGGGAATGAGCAGTTCTTC.

The V call is TRBV10-3, the J call TRBJ2-5; 10 positions match TRBD1. CDR1 and CDR2 from the germline V gene are ENHRY and SYGVKD. Losses at the gene ends were 8 bases for V and 3 bases for J; bases not matched to a gene: 3. This CDR3 comprises 13 residues. The CDR3 coding sequence is TGTGCCATCTCCGGGACAGGGGAAGAGACCCAGTACTTC. Translating gives CAISGTGEETQYF.

V is TRBV2 and J is TRBJ2-7; D is perhaps TRBD2 (6 bases). This CDR3 contains 13 residues. Trimming left V 6 bases short and J 6 bases short, with 15 bases between. Germline loops: CDR1 SNHLY, CDR2 FYNNEI. CDR3 bases: TGTGCCAGCAGGCGGGACCACCCGGGCGAGCAGTACTTC. This sequence encodes CASRRDHPGEQYF.

A note on this clonotype: This clone may be a read error of a much larger clone one base away. Since no conserved phenylalanine or tryptophan closes the CDR3, a read error is the likely cause. CDR3 amino acids: CAWRTRDRGIEQYL. CDR3 DNA sequence: TGTGCCTGGAGGACCCGGGACAGGGGGATTGAGCAGTACCTC. This chain links TRBV30 with TRBJ2-7; TRBD1 aligns across 11 bases. The CDR3 totals 14 residues. V lost 3 bases to trimming and J lost 7 bases; unmatched junction nucleotides: 8. Germline V CDR1 and CDR2: GTSNPN, SVGIG (reference sequence).

The chain employs TRBV15 and TRBJ2-5; D ambiguous. This CDR3 comprises 13 residues. Trimming left V 3 bases short and J 5 bases short, with 10 bases between. The germline CDR1 and CDR2 sequences are LNHNV and YYDKDF (reference sequence). CDR3 coding DNA: TGTGCCACCAGCAGTGCTTATTTGGAGACCCAGTACTTC. Its protein is CATSSAYLETQYF.

In this sample, this clonotype turned up many times. In DNA form, the CDR3 reads TGTGCCAGCAGCCAACTCAGGATCGACCAGCAGTACTTC. It specifies CASSQLRIDQQYF. The J gene is TRBJ2-7, the V gene TRBV7-9, with D unclear. In germline, CDR1 is SEHNR, CDR2 FQNEAQ (reference sequence). V lost 5 bases to trimming and J lost 8 bases, with 16 bases between them. The CDR3 runs 13 residues.

The chain combines TRBV20-1 with TRBJ2-7; D gene uncertain. Trimming took off 8 bases at V and 7 bases at J, with 9 bases between the two ends. The CDR3 has 9 amino acids. Germline V gene data show CDR1 as DFQATT and CDR2 as SNEGSKA (reference sequence). The CDR3 loop reads CSSIEEQYF. The DNA for the CDR3 is TGCAGTTCAATAGAAGAGCAGTACTTC.

This clonotype was seen a few times. The chain uses TRBV7-2 and TRBJ2-1, with TRBD2 matching over 7 bases. Germline V gene sequence: CDR1 SGHTA, CDR2 FQGNSA. This CDR3 comprises 15 residues. Trimming removed 4 bases from V and 0 bases from J; junction bases left unmatched: 3. In DNA, the CDR3 is TGTGCCAGCAGCTCTAGCGGAAACTCCTACAATGAGCAGTTCTTC. Translated: CASSSSGNSYNEQFF.

This clonotype came up once. The V gene is TRBV4-3, the J gene TRBJ1-1; 8 positions agree with TRBD1. Germline CDR1 and CDR2: LGHNA and YSLEER. The J segment lost 7 bases and the V segment lost 1 base, leaving 8 bases of the junction unmatched. The CDR3 runs 15 residues. The CDR3 spells CASSQGIWDRSEAFF. The CDR3 DNA reads TGCGCCAGCAGCCAAGGGATTTGGGACAGGAGTGAAGCTTTCTTT.

At least ten counts were recorded for this clonotype. This chain connects TRBV19 to TRBJ1-1, with TRBD1 as a possible D gene (5 bases). The CDR3 has 15 amino acids. Germline V gives CDR1 LNHDA, CDR2 SQIVND (reference sequence). With 3 bases removed from V and 0 bases from J, the gap between germline ends came to 11 bases. CDR3 sequence reads: CASSISGQLNTEAFF. In DNA form, the CDR3 reads TGTGCCAGTAGTATTTCTGGACAACTGAACACTGAAGCTTTCTTT. Drawing the rest from reference TRBV19 and TRBJ1-1, the complete variable domain is DGGITQSPKYLFRKEGQNVTLSCEQNLNHDAMYWYRQDPGQGLRLIYYSQIVNDFQKGDIAEGYSVSREKKESFPLTVTSAQKNPTAFYLCASSISGQLNTEAFFGQGTRLTVV.